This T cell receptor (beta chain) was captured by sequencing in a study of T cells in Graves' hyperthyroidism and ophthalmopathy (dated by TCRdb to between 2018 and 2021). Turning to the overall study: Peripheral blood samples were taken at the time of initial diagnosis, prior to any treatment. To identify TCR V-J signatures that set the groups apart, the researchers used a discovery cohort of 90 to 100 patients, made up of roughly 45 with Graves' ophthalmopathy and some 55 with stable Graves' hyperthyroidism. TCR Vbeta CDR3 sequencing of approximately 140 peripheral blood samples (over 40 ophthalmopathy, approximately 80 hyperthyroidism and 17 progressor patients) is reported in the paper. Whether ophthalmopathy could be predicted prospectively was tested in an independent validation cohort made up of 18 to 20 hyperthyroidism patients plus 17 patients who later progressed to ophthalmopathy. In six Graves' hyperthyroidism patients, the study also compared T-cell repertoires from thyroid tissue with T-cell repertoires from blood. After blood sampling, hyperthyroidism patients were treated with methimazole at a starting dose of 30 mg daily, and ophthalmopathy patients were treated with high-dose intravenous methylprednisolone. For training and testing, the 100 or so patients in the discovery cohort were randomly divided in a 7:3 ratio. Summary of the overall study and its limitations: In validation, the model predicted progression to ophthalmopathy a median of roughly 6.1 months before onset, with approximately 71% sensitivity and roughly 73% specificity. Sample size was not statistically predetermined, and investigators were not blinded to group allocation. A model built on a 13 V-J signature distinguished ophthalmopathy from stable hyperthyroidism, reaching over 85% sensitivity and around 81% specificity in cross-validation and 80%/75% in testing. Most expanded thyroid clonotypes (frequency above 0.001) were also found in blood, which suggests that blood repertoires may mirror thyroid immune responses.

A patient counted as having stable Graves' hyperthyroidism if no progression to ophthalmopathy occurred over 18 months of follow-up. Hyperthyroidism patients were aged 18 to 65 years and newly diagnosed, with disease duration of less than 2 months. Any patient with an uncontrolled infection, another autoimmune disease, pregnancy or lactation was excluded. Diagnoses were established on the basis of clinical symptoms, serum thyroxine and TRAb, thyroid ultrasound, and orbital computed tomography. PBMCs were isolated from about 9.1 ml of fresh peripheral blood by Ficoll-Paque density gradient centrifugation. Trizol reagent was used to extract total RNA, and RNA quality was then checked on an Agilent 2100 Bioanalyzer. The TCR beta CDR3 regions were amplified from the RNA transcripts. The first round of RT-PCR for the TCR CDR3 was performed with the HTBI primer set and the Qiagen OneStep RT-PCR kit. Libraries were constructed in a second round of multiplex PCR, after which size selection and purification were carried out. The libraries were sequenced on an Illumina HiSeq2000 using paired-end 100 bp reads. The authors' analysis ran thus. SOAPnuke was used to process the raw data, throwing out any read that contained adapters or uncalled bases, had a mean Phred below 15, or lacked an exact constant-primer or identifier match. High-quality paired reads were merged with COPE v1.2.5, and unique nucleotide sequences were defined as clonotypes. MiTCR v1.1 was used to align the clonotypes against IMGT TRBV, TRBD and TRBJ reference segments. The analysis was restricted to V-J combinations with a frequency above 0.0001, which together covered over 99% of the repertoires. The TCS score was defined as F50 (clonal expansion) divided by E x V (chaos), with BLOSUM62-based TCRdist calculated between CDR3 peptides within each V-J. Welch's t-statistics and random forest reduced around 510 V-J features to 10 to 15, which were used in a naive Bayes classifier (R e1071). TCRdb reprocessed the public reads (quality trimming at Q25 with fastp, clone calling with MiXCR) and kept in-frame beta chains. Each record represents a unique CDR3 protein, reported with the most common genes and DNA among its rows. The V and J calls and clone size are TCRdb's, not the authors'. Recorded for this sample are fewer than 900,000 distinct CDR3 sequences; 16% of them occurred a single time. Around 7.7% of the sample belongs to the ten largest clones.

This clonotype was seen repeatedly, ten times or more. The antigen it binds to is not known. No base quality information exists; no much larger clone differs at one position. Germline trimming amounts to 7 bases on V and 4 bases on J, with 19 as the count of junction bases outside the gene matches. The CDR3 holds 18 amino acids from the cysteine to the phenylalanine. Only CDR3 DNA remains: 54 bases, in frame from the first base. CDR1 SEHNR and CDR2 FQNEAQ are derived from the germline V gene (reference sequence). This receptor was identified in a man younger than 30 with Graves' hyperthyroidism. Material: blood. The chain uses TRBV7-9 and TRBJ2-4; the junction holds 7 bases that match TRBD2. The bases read TGTGCCAGCACCCTTCCCCTTCGGCTGGGAGGGGTGAAAAACATTCAGTACTTC. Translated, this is CASTLPLRLGGVKNIQYF.